This TCR beta chain was sequenced during a study of T cell responses to AZD1222 COVID-19 vaccine. V dropped 7 bases and J dropped 4; count of bases not matched to a gene: 4. The CDR3 is 13 amino acids. Germline V lookup: CDR1 MNHEY, CDR2 SVGAGI. The data were produced by immunoSEQ multiplex PCR, yet TCRdb's version contains in-frame clones alone and is incomplete. The sample lists roughly 93,000 clones; 89% were seen once. This rearrangement joins TRBV6-5 to TRBJ1-1; the match to TRBD1 covers 9 bases. The TCR was taken from an adult who received the AZD1222 COVID-19 vaccine. This material consisted of peripheral blood, taken 28 days after the second AZD1222 dose. The CDR3 loop reads CASNEQGATEAFF. In nucleotides, the CDR3 is TGTGCCAGCAACGAACAGGGGGCCACTGAAGCTTTCTTT.